These T cell receptor beta chains were read from a single sample in a study of shared clonotypes between healthy human individuals. Using immunoSEQ multiplex PCR, the repertoire was profiled, and TCRdb retains in-frame clones only, with some absent. Among about 490,000 clones, about 72% were seen once, and the ten largest hold around 12%. Sequencing input: PBMCs. The receptors derive from a middle-aged woman in good health. Some clones in this sample may be carry-over from other donors' samples. CDR3s leave out the opening cysteine and the closing phenylalanine or tryptophan. D genes are given only for firm matches.

j_call d_call v_call cdr3_aa
TRBJ2-1 . TRBV4-1 ASSRGWSEQF
TRBJ2-1 . TRBV14 ASSQGSALTTGEQF
TRBJ1-6 TRBD1 TRBV27 ASSFRTGGNSPLH
TRBJ2-1 . TRBV7-2 ASSPRQGLYNEQF
TRBJ2-3 TRBD2 TRBV5-6 ASSLDAGGSDTQY
TRBJ1-3 . TRBV7-9 ASSSQGRTSGYTIY
TRBJ2-3 . TRBV29-1 SVERVTGTDTQY
TRBJ2-7 TRBD2 TRBV2 ASSEWREGYEQY
TRBJ2-2 TRBD2 TRBV7-3 ASSPIATSAAGGELF
TRBJ2-1 . TRBV30 AREGQGKGEQF
TRBJ2-1 . TRBV13 ASSLRAGPPYNEQF
TRBJ2-3 TRBD1 TRBV7-9 ASSLDRALRDTQY
TRBJ2-1 TRBD1 TRBV7-8 ASSRQTGQDNEQF
TRBJ2-2 . TRBV7-9 ASSPKAGDTGELF
TRBJ1-1 . TRBV27 ASSFRSLGGAF
TRBJ2-7 . TRBV7-2 ASSTLQGNRIYEQY
TRBJ1-5 . TRBV6-6 ASRTGPAYHQPQH
TRBJ2-7 . TRBV28 ASSLSGREQY
TRBJ2-1 . TRBV5-1 ASSSRRTPIDYNEQF
TRBJ2-7 TRBD1 TRBV5-1 ASSKTGGASYEQY
TRBJ1-2 . TRBV5-5 ASSPGVTGADYGYT
TRBJ2-7 TRBD1 TRBV6-1 ASSPGTAFSYEQY
TRBJ2-1 . TRBV6-5 ASIGKWDNEQF
TRBJ2-7 . TRBV6-1 ASIAPYEQY
TRBJ2-2 . TRBV7-3 ASSLSSGELF
TRBJ1-4 . TRBV11-2 ASSLDRGFNEKLF
TRBJ2-7 . TRBV28 ASTAGTRDLEQY
TRBJ2-2 . TRBV5-4 ASSLRQVSSAGELF
TRBJ1-1 . TRBV11-2 ASSFGRGTEAF
TRBJ2-3 . TRBV4-3 ASSRERYPSTDTQY
TRBJ2-1 . TRBV6-4 ASSKEYSRGNEQF
TRBJ2-1 . TRBV28 ASSPWPEQF
TRBJ1-6 . TRBV2 ASTPRTNSPLH
TRBJ1-4 . TRBV19 ASNRIATNEKLF
TRBJ2-7 . TRBV15 ATSRAPGYEQY
TRBJ2-5 . TRBV11-2 ASSLGSSAWAQTQY
TRBJ2-3 TRBD2 TRBV10-2 ASRGLAISTDTQY
TRBJ2-5 . TRBV4-3 ASSQDTRETQY
TRBJ2-2 TRBD2 TRBV7-3 ASSFSGGRGGELF
TRBJ2-7 TRBD1 TRBV11-2 ASSLGRDSHYEQY
TRBJ2-1 TRBD1 TRBV11-2 ASSFGTGSRNEQF
TRBJ2-7 . TRBV4-3 ASSQDGTGGEQY
TRBJ2-2 TRBD2 TRBV28 ASSRASGTGTGELF
TRBJ2-1 . TRBV5-1 ASSLTAQSDEQF
TRBJ2-7 . TRBV7-2 ASSPPNGRSTYEQY
TRBJ2-3 TRBD2 TRBV28 ASSFKGGRATDTQY
TRBJ2-7 TRBD2 TRBV7-2 ASSLGLAGYEQY
TRBJ2-7 TRBD2 TRBV2 ASWVGGLAGSEQY
TRBJ2-5 TRBD2 TRBV19 ASSTRLARETQY
TRBJ1-1 . TRBV7-2 ASSPQRVEGAF
TRBJ1-1 . TRBV7-9 ASSLTGNTEAF